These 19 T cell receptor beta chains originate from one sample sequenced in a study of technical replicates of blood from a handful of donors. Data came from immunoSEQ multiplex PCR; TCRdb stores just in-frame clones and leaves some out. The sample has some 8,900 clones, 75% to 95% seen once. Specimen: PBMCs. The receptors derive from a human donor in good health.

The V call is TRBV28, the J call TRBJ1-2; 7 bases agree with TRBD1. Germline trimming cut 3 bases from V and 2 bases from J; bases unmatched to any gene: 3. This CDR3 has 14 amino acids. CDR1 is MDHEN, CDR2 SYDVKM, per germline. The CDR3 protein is CASSLAGQNYGYTF. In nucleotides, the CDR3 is TGTGCCAGCAGTTTGGCGGGACAGAACTATGGCTACACCTTC.

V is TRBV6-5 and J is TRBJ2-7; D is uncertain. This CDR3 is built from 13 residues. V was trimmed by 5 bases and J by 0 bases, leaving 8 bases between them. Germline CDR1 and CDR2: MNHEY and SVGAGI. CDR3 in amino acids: CASSDDISYEQYF. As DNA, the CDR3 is TGTGCCAGCAGTGATGACATCTCCTACGAGCAGTACTTC.

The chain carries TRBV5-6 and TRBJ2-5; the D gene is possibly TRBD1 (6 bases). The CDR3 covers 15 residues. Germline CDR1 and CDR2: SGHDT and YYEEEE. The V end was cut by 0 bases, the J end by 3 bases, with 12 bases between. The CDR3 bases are TGTGCCAGCAGCTTGGCCCGGACAGAGAAAGAGACCCAGTACTTC. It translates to CASSLARTEKETQYF. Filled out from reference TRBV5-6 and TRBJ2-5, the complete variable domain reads DAGVTQSPTHLIKTRGQQVTLRCSPKSGHDTVSWYQQALGQGPQFIFQYYEEEERQRGNFPDRFSGHQFPNYSSELNVNALLLGDSALYLCASSLARTEKETQYFGPGTRLLVL.

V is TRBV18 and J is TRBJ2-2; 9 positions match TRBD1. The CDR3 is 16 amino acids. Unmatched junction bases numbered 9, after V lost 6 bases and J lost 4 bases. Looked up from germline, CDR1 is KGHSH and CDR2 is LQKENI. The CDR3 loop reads CASSLRTGAPTGELFF. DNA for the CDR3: TGTGCCAGCTCCCTCCGGACAGGGGCACCCACCGGGGAGCTGTTTTTT.

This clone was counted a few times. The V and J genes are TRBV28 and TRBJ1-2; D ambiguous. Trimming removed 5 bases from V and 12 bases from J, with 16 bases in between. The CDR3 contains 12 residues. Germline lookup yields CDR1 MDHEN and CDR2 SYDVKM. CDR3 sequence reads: CASSANPQSHTF. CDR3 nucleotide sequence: TGTGCCAGCAGTGCCAACCCACAGTCTCACACCTTC.

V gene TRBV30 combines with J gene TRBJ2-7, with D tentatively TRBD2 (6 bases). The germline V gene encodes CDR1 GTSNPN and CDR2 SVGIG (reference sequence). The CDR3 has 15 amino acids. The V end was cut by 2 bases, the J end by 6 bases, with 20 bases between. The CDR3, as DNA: TGTGCCTGGAGTAACCCCGCGGGATTGGGACGCGAGCAGTACTTC. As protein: CAWSNPAGLGREQYF.

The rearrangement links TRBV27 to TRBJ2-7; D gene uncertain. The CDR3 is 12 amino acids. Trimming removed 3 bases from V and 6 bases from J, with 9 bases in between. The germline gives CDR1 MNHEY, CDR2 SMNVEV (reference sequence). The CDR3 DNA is TGTGCCAGCAGTTTCTTACCGGGCGAGCAGTACTTC. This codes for CASSFLPGEQYF.

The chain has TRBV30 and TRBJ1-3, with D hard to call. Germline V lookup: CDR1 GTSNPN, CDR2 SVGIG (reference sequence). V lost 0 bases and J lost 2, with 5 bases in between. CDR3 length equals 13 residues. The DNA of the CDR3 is TGTGCCTGGAGTGTCAACACTGGAAACACCATATATTTT. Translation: CAWSVNTGNTIYF.

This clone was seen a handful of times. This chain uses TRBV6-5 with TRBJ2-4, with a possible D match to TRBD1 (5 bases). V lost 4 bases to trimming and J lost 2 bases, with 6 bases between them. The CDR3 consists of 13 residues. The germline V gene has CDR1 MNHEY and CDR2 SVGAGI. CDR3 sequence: CASSSGTKNIQYF. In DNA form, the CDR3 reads TGTGCCAGCAGTTCAGGGACCAAAAACATTCAGTACTTC.

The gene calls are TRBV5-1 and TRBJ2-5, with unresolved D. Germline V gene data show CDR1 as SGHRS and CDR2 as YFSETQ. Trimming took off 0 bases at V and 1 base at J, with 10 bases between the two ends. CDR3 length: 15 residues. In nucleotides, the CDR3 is TGCGCCAGCAGCTTGGGGCCAGGTAGCCAAGAGACCCAGTACTTC. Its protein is CASSLGPGSQETQYF.

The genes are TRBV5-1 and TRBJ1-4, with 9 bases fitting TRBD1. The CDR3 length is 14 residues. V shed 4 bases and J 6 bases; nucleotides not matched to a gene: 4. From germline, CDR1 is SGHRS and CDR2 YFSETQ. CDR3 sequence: CASSTGQGDEKLFF. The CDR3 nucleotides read TGCGCCAGCAGCACGGGACAGGGAGATGAAAAACTGTTTTTT.

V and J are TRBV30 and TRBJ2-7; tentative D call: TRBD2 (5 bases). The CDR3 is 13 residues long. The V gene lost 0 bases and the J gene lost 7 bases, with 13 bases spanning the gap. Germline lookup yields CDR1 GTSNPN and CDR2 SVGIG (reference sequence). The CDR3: CAWSVHGDGEQYF. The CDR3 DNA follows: TGTGCCTGGAGTGTACACGGGGATGGGGAGCAGTACTTC.

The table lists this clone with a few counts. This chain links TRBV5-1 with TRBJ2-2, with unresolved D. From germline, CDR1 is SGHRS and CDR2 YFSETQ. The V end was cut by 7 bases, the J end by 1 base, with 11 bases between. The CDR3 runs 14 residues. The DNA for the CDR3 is TGCGCCAGCCGACGGAGTTGGAACACCGGGGAGCTGTTTTTT. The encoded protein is CASRRSWNTGELFF.

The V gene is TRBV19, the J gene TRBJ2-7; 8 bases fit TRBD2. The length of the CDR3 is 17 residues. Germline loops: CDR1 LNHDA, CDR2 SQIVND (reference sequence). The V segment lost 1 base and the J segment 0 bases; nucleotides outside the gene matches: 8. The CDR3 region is CASSIGTSGQSSYEQYF. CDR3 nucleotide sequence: TGTGCCAGTAGTATAGGTACTAGCGGCCAGAGCTCCTACGAGCAGTACTTC. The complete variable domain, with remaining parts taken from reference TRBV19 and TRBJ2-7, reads DGGITQSPKYLFRKEGQNVTLSCEQNLNHDAMYWYRQDPGQGLRLIYYSQIVNDFQKGDIAEGYSVSREKKESFPLTVTSAQKNPTAFYLCASSIGTSGQSSYEQYFGPGTRLTVT.

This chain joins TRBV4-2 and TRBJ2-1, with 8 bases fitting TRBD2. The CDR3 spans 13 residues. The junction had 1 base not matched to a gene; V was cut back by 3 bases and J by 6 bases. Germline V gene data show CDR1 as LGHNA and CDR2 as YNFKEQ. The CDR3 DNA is TGTGCCAGCAGCCAGGCGGGGGGCAATGAGCAGTTCTTC. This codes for CASSQAGGNEQFF.

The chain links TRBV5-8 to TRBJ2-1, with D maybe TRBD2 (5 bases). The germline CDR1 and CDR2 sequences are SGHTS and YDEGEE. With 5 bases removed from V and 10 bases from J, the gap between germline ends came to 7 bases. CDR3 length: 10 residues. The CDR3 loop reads CASREREQFF. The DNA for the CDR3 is TGTGCCAGCAGGGAGCGGGAGCAGTTCTTC.

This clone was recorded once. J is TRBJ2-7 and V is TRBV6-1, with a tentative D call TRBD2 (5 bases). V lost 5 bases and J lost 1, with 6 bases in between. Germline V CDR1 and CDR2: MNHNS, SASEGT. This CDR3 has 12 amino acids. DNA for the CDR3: TGTGCCAGCAGTCGGGAATCCTACGAGCAGTACTTC. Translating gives CASSRESYEQYF.

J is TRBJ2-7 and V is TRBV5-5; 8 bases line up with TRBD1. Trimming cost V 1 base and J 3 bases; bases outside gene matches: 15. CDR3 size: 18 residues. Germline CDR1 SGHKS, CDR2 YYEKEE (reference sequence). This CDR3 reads CASSLRGGPGQAIYEQYF. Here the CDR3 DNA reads TGTGCCAGCAGCTTGCGTGGGGGCCCGGGACAGGCAATCTACGAGCAGTACTTC. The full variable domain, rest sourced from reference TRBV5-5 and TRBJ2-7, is DAGVTQSPTHLIKTRGQQVTLRCSPISGHKSVSWYQQVLGQGPQFIFQYYEKEERGRGNFPDRFSARQFPNYSSELNVNALLLGDSALYLCASSLRGGPGQAIYEQYFGPGTRLTVT.

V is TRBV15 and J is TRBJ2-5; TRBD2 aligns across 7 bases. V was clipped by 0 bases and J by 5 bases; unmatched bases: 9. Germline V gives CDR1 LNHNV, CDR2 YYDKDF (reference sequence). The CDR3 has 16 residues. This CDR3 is CATSRDVTGGEETQYF. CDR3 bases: TGTGCCACCAGCAGAGATGTAACGGGAGGAGAGGAGACCCAGTACTTC.